The 18 T cell receptor beta chains below all came from one sample that was sequenced in a study of neurological immune-mediated disorders. TCRdb redid the calling of the 5' RACE reads with MiXCR, one entry per CDR3 protein. The data contain more than 30,000 distinct CDR3 sequences, about 14% of them singletons. Time point of the sample: technical triplicate 2. The sample was CD4+ T cells from blood. The receptor source for this set is a female donor with HTLV-1-associated myelopathy (HAM/TSP).

This clonotype occurred many times. The rearrangement links TRBV12-3 or TRBV12-4 to TRBJ2-7, with 7 bases that match TRBD2. The CDR3 is 15 residues long. The V and J ends lost 1 base and 4 bases, in that order; junction bases with no gene match: 7. The chain's CDR3 is CASSLEREAQYEQYF. The CDR3 DNA follows: TGTGCCAGCAGTTTAGAACGGGAGGCTCAATACGAGCAGTACTTC.

This clonotype was observed at least ten times. The CDR3 DNA sequence: TGTGCCAGCAGCTTAGCGGGAGGGATCACAGATACGCAGTATTTT. It specifies CASSLAGGITDTQYF. V is TRBV7-8 and J is TRBJ2-3; 7 bases line up with TRBD2. The CDR3 totals 15 residues. Looked up from germline, CDR1 is SGHVS and CDR2 is FQNEAQ. The V and J ends lost 0 bases and 2 bases, in that order; junction bases with no gene match: 2.

The sample holds many counts of this clonotype. V gene TRBV5-1 combines with J gene TRBJ2-2; 8 bases match TRBD1. CDR3 length equals 13 residues. CDR1 is SGHRS, CDR2 YFSETQ, per germline. J was trimmed by 4 bases and V by 5 bases; bases with no gene match: 1. CDR3 sequence (DNA): TGCGCCAGCAGGACAGGGGCCACCGGGGAGCTGTTTTTT. Protein: CASRTGATGELFF.

This clonotype has at least ten counts. The V gene is TRBV18, the J gene TRBJ2-1, with 10 bases matching TRBD2. The CDR3 runs to 17 residues. Germline assignment: CDR1 KGHSH and CDR2 LQKENI. Trimming at V came to 4 bases and at J to 5 bases, leaving 11 bases not matched to a gene. Written as DNA, the CDR3 is TGTGCCAGCTCACACACCCGTGGACTAGCGGCCGACAATGAGCAGTTCTTC. As protein: CASSHTRGLAADNEQFF.

In this sample, this clonotype turned up many times. The V call is TRBV5-1, the J call TRBJ2-3; 9 bases line up with TRBD2. The CDR3 has 15 residues. V lost 5 bases to trimming and J lost 0 bases; unmatched junction nucleotides: 4. The germline V gene encodes CDR1 SGHRS and CDR2 YFSETQ. CDR3 bases: TGCGCCAGCAGTCTAGCGGGATGGAGCACAGATACGCAGTATTTT. It specifies CASSLAGWSTDTQYF.

This clonotype has ten or more counts. This rearrangement joins TRBV7-9 to TRBJ2-1, with D possibly being TRBD2 (6 bases). Germline-derived CDR1 and CDR2 are SEHNR and FQNEAQ (reference sequence). The V gene lost 1 base and the J gene lost 8 bases, with 6 bases spanning the gap. The CDR3 contains 12 residues. CDR3 DNA sequence: TGTGCCAGCAGCTTAGGGAGGGATGAGCAGTTCTTC. This codes for CASSLGRDEQFF.

This clonotype was counted ten times or more. The CDR3 DNA sequence: TGTGCCAGCAGCCAAGAAGCACTAGCGGAAACCTACGAGCAGTACTTC. Amino acids: CASSQEALAETYEQYF. The rearrangement links TRBV3-1 to TRBJ2-7; 8 nucleotides align to TRBD2. The CDR3 sequence is 16 residues long. V trimming: 0 bases; J trimming: 2 bases; junction bases outside the gene matches: 6. Germline V gene sequence: CDR1 LGHDT, CDR2 YNNKEL (reference sequence).

This clonotype was recorded many times. The V call is TRBV20-1, the J call TRBJ2-2; 8 bases line up with TRBD2. V lost 0 bases to trimming and J lost 6 bases; unmatched junction nucleotides: 6. CDR1 DFQATT and CDR2 SNEGSKA come from the germline V gene (reference sequence). CDR3 length: 15 amino acids. CDR3 loop: CSARDGGGLPGELFF. For the CDR3, the DNA is TGCAGTGCTAGAGACGGGGGGGGGCTTCCCGGGGAGCTGTTTTTT.

This clonotype was found many times. The DNA is left out, because the CDR3 cannot be placed on it with certainty; the CDR3 is given as TCRdb lists it. The rearrangement links TRBV28 to TRBJ2-7; the listed D gene, TRBD1, was not tested against the DNA. Inclusive of both ends, the CDR3 amounts to 12 amino acids. Germline V lookup: CDR1 MDHEN, CDR2 SYDVKM. This chain's CDR3 is CASSTLGREQYF.

This clonotype was seen many times. The V gene is TRBV28, the J gene TRBJ2-5; perhaps TRBD1 as D (7 bases). This CDR3 comprises 15 residues. Trimming removed 6 bases from V and 5 bases from J, with 19 bases in between. Germline loops: CDR1 MDHEN, CDR2 SYDVKM. The CDR3: CASRSDRAGRETQYF. CDR3 in DNA: TGTGCCAGCAGGTCCGACAGGGCGGGGAGGGAGACCCAGTACTTC. Full variable domain (missing parts from reference TRBV28 and TRBJ2-5): DVKVTQSSRYLVKRTGEKVFLECVQDMDHENMFWYRQDPGLGLRLIYFSYDVKMKEKGDIPEGYSVSREKKERFSLILESASTNQTSMYLCASRSDRAGRETQYFGPGTRLLVL.

This clonotype was observed many times. V is TRBV29-1 and J is TRBJ2-5; 8 bases align to TRBD2. Germline V CDR1 and CDR2: SQVTM, ANQGSEA. There are 14 residues in the CDR3. Germline trimming cut 6 bases from V and 5 bases from J; bases unmatched to any gene: 11. DNA of the CDR3: TGCAGCGTGGGCACTAGCGGCAGTAGGGAGACCCAGTACTTC. This gives the protein CSVGTSGSRETQYF.

Relative to its sample, this clonotype is medium-sized. The V and J genes are TRBV6-5 and TRBJ2-7; TRBD2 matches 8 bases. CDR1 is MNHEY, CDR2 SVGAGI, per germline. V dropped 2 bases and J dropped 2; count of bases not matched to a gene: 5. This CDR3 has 15 residues. CDR3 loop: CASSYGGLGTYEQYF. DNA of the CDR3: TGTGCCAGCAGTTACGGGGGACTAGGGACCTACGAGCAGTACTTC.

This clonotype has a count of ten or more. The DNA for the CDR3 is TGCAGTGCTAGCAGGGAGTTGGCCGATGAGCAGTTCTTC. This translates into CSASRELADEQFF. This chain uses TRBV20-1 with TRBJ2-1, with D possibly called TRBD1 or TRBD2 (5 bases each). With 3 bases removed from V and 8 bases from J, the gap between germline ends came to 14 bases. There are 13 residues in the CDR3. Germline lookup yields CDR1 DFQATT and CDR2 SNEGSKA (reference sequence).

This clonotype has at least ten counts. The genes are TRBV7-2 and TRBJ2-5; 9 bases align to TRBD2. Trimming took 1 base from V and 5 from J; bases not matched to a gene: 11. CDR3 length equals 17 residues. Germline lookup yields CDR1 SGHTA and CDR2 FQGNSA. The CDR3 DNA sequence: TGTGCCAGCAGCTTAGTTTTAGCGGGGGCTTTTTTTGAGACCCAGTACTTC. It encodes CASSLVLAGAFFETQYF.

This clonotype was observed many times. The rearrangement uses TRBV6-5 and TRBJ2-5; 9 nucleotides agree with TRBD1. With 0 bases clipped from V and 7 bases from J, the junction kept 9 bases outside the gene matches. In germline, CDR1 is MNHEY, CDR2 SVGAGI. The CDR3 covers 16 residues. The CDR3 DNA reads as TGTGCCAGCAGTTACTCCGGGACAGGGAGCGGTAGGACCCAGTACTTC. This sequence encodes CASSYSGTGSGRTQYF.

This clonotype appeared many times. The V call is TRBV27, the J call TRBJ2-7; 14 positions agree with TRBD2. The germline V gene has CDR1 MNHEY and CDR2 SMNVEV (reference sequence). This CDR3 contains 15 residues. Germline trimming cut 5 bases from V and 6 bases from J; bases unmatched to any gene: 6. The CDR3, as DNA: TGTGCCAGCAGTCTCCGGACTAGCGGGGGGCCCGAGCAGTACTTC. This gives the protein CASSLRTSGGPEQYF.

This clonotype was observed at least ten times. The rearrangement links TRBV5-1 to TRBJ2-1; 11 bases are a match to TRBD2. The CDR3 covers 15 residues. V gave up 4 bases and J gave up 5 bases; unmatched junction bases: 5. Germline CDR1 reads SGHRS; CDR2 reads YFSETQ. For the CDR3, the DNA is TGCGCCAGCAGCCCACTAGCGGGGGCCAACAATGAGCAGTTCTTC. Encoded protein: CASSPLAGANNEQFF.

This clonotype was recorded many times. The chain recombines TRBV11-2 with TRBJ2-5; D ambiguous. V was clipped by 3 bases and J by 8 bases, with 7 bases between them. CDR3 length: 11 amino acids. Germline V gene lookup returns CDR1 SGHAT and CDR2 FQNNGV. For the CDR3, the DNA is TGTGCCAGCAGCTTGGGCAACACCCAGTACTTC. Its protein is CASSLGNTQYF. The full variable domain, with the rest looked up from reference TRBV11-2 and TRBJ2-5, is EAGVAQSPRYKIIEKRQSVAFWCNPISGHATLYWYQQILGQGPKLLIQFQNNGVVDDSQLPKDRFSAERLKGVDSTLKIQPAKLEDSAVYLCASSLGNTQYFGPGTRLLVL.